This T cell receptor beta chain was captured in a study of vaccination effects on CD4 cells after COVID-19. Across the whole study: Of the BNT162b2 and mRNA-1273 vaccines, participants received two doses of one or the other.

The culture ran for nine to eleven days, and then CD4+ T cells were isolated. Half-medium changes using IL-2 medium occurred on days 3 and 7. A single count supports this clone. The antigen is not known. The protocol was immunoSEQ multiplex PCR, while the TCRdb copy is restricted to in-frame clones and leaves out a portion. The sample contains some 36,000 clones, roughly two thirds of which appear only once. The input for sequencing was CD4+ T cells from PBMCs cultured without peptide, taken before COVID-19 vaccination. The sequence was obtained from a human donor who received a COVID-19 vaccine.

For the CDR3, the DNA is TGCGCCAGCAGCTTGGGAGGGAATGGGGACGAGCAGTACTTC. It translates to CASSLGGNGDEQYF. This chain connects TRBV5-1 to TRBJ2-7; D is perhaps TRBD2 (5 bases). V was shortened by 0 bases and J by 5 bases, with 12 bases between the two germline ends. Germline loops: CDR1 SGHRS, CDR2 YFSETQ. The CDR3 runs 14 residues.